Following are 20 T cell receptor beta chains from one sample sequenced in a study of molecular identifiers for immune sequencing clone quantification. TCRdb processed the PCR reads anew with MiXCR; each CDR3 protein has one entry. The data show hundreds of thousands of distinct CDR3 sequences, less than 20% seen once. Sequenced: naive CD8+ T cells from blood, with Jurkat cell RNA spiked in. Subset here: FACS-sorted CD8+CD4-CCR7+CD45RA+ naive T cells. The receptors shown here come from a human donor in good health. Some libraries in this study had Jurkat cell RNA spiked in.

About this clonotype itself: A much larger clone lies one base from this, so it may be a read error. The chain has TRBV10-3 and TRBJ1-5; TRBD1 matches 8 bases. The CDR3 totals 11 residues. CDR1 is ENHRY and CDR2 is SYGVKD in the germline V gene. The V and J ends lost 8 bases and 12 bases, in that order; junction bases with no gene match: 6. The CDR3 DNA follows: TGTGCCATCGGACAGGGCTGGCTCCAGCATTTT. Its protein is CAIGQGWLQHF.

About this clonotype: A much bigger clone sits one base away, suggesting this may be a read error. This rearrangement joins TRBV21-1 to TRBJ2-7; the tabulated D call, TRBD1, remains unverified against the DNA. TRBV21-1 is assigned pseudogene status. This CDR3 is 14 amino acids long. The DNA of the CDR3 is TGTGCCAGCAGCAGGGGGACGGACCCCCACGAGCAGTACTTC. This encodes CASSRGTDPHEQYF.

Regarding this clonotype: This may come from a read error, since a much larger clone is one base off. V and J are TRBV9 and TRBJ1-5; D unclear. The germline gives CDR1 SGDLS, CDR2 YYNGEE. The CDR3 loop spans 14 amino acids. With 0 bases removed from V and 9 bases from J, the gap between germline ends came to 13 bases. The CDR3: CASSVDGNGRPQHF. The DNA of the CDR3 is TGTGCCAGCAGCGTAGACGGGAATGGGCGGCCCCAGCATTTT.

This clonotype was detected once. It may be a read error: a sequence one base away is much more abundant. V is TRBV21-1 and J is TRBJ1-1. TRBV21-1 is shown as a pseudogene. This CDR3 is built from 15 residues. CDR3 DNA: TGTGCCAGCAGCAATGAGGCTGGATGGAGGACTGGAGCTTTCTTT. Residues: CASSNEAGWRTGAFF.

At least ten counts were recorded for this clonotype. The chain combines TRBV5-1 with TRBJ1-1, with D possibly being TRBD1 (6 bases). This CDR3 comprises 18 residues. Germline lookup yields CDR1 SGHRS and CDR2 YFSETQ. V was cut by 5 bases and J by 0 bases, with 23 bases left in between. The DNA for the CDR3 is TGCGCCAGCAGGTTTTGGGGGCCGAAGACTACTATGAACACTGAAGCTTTCTTT. The encoded protein is CASRFWGPKTTMNTEAFF. Complete variable domain (other parts from reference TRBV5-1 and TRBJ1-1): KAGVTQTPRYLIKTRGQQVTLSCSPISGHRSVSWYQQTPGQGLQFLFEYFSETQRNKGNFPGRFSGRQFSNSRSEMNVSTLELGDSALYLCASRFWGPKTTMNTEAFFGQGTRLTVV.

This chain connects TRBV7-2 to TRBJ2-7, with 11 bases identical to TRBD2. V trimming: 5 bases; J trimming: 3 bases; junction bases outside the gene matches: 9. This CDR3 has 16 amino acids. The V gene's germline CDR1 is SGHTA and CDR2 FQGNSA. The CDR3 here is CASSREPSGGFYEQYF. The CDR3 nucleotides read TGTGCCAGCAGCCGAGAGCCTAGCGGGGGGTTCTACGAGCAGTACTTC.

As to this clonotype: This may be a read error: a much more frequent sequence differs by one nucleotide. Lacking the conserved final phenylalanine or tryptophan, this CDR3 likely reflects a read error. The chain has TRBV7-6 and TRBJ1-1, with D unclear. Trimming left V 5 bases short and J 1 base short, with 8 bases between. The CDR3 contains 13 residues. Germline V gene sequence: CDR1 SGHVS, CDR2 FNYEAQ. The CDR3 DNA reads TGTGCCAGCAGCGGTGACACGAACACTGAAGCTTTCTCT. This gives the protein CASSGDTNTEAFS.

In this sample, this clonotype turned up a few times. This rearrangement joins TRBV7-9 to TRBJ2-7; TRBD2 matches at 9 bases. The V segment lost 5 bases and the J segment 3 bases; nucleotides outside the gene matches: 8. Germline values: CDR1 SEHNR, CDR2 FQNEAQ (reference sequence). CDR3 length equals 15 residues. As DNA, the CDR3 is TGTGCCAGCAGCCCCGGGACTAGCATAAACTACGAGCAGTACTTC. As protein: CASSPGTSINYEQYF.

This clonotype appeared many times. In DNA form, the CDR3 reads TGCGCCAGCAGCCCCAAGCGGGGGAGGGCAGATACGCAGTATTTT. Translated, it gives CASSPKRGRADTQYF. The chain couples TRBV4-3 to TRBJ2-3; 8 bases are shared with TRBD2. J lost 4 bases, V lost 4 bases, and 7 bases had no gene match. The CDR3 sequence is 15 residues long. Germline assignment: CDR1 LGHNA and CDR2 YSLEER.

This chain joins TRBV4-2 and TRBJ1-3, with no clear D. The germline CDR1 and CDR2 sequences are LGHNA and YNFKEQ. The ends were cut back, 0 bases at V and 2 bases at J, with 8 bases in the middle. The CDR3 has 15 residues. The CDR3 is CASSQESDAGNTIYF. CDR3 nucleotides: TGTGCCAGCAGCCAAGAGTCAGATGCTGGAAACACCATATATTTT.

Concerning this clonotype: Since a much larger clone is just one base distant, this may be a read error. The chain couples TRBV20-1 to TRBJ2-5; perhaps TRBD1 as D (7 bases). CDR3 size: 15 residues. The germline V gene encodes CDR1 DFQATT and CDR2 SNEGSKA (reference sequence). V lost 0 bases and J lost 4, with 15 bases in between. This chain's CDR3 is CSARDRGQEGETQYF. As DNA, the CDR3 is TGCAGTGCTAGAGATCGTGGACAGGAGGGAGAGACCCAGTACTTC.

This clonotype was seen a few times. This may come from a read error, since a much larger clone is one base off. The CDR3 loop reads CASSLGRGESQPQHF. The DNA of the CDR3 is TGTGCCAGCAGTTTGGGCAGGGGAGAAAGTCAGCCCCAGCATTTT. V and J are TRBV28 and TRBJ1-5; D is possibly TRBD1 (6 bases). Trimming shortened V by 3 bases and J by 6 bases, and 15 bases separated the two germline ends. This CDR3 contains 15 residues. CDR1 is MDHEN and CDR2 is SYDVKM in the germline V gene.

This clonotype has a count of ten or more. The V and J genes are TRBV7-6 and TRBJ2-3; 9 nucleotides agree with TRBD1. There are 15 residues in the CDR3. With V trimmed by 4 bases and J by 3 bases, 5 bases remained unmatched. Germline values: CDR1 SGHVS, CDR2 FNYEAQ. The CDR3 coding sequence is TGTGCCAGCAGCTCACAGGGGGCATTTACAGATACGCAGTATTTT. The encoded protein is CASSSQGAFTDTQYF.

This clonotype appeared a few times. This chain uses TRBV21-1 with TRBJ1-1. TRBV21-1 counts as a pseudogene. This CDR3 comprises 14 residues. The CDR3 spells CASSFRPMGTEAFF. The CDR3 bases are TGTGCCAGCAGCTTCAGGCCAATGGGCACTGAAGCTTTCTTT.

This clonotype was recorded at least ten times. V gene TRBV10-2 combines with J gene TRBJ2-3; 11 bases match TRBD2. V trimming: 6 bases; J trimming: 3 bases; junction bases outside the gene matches: 5. CDR1 and CDR2 (germline): WSHSY, SAAADI. The CDR3 runs 15 residues. This chain's CDR3 is CASRETSGETDTQYF. In DNA, the CDR3 is TGCGCCAGCAGGGAGACTAGCGGGGAGACAGATACGCAGTATTTT.

Concerning this clonotype itself: Its ends do not fully match the called genes, so a read error is possible. The chain combines TRBV7-2 with TRBJ2-7; TRBD2 agrees at 12 bases. The V gene's germline CDR1 is SGHTA and CDR2 FQGNSA. CDR3 length: 16 residues. CDR3 sequence reads: CVSSLTGLAGDYEQYF. CDR3 nucleotide sequence: TGTGTCAGCAGCTTAACGGGACTAGCGGGCGACTACGAGCAGTACTTC.

This clonotype has just a few counts. The rearrangement links TRBV5-1 to TRBJ2-2; D tentatively reads TRBD1 or TRBD2 (5 bases each). This CDR3 spans 15 amino acids. V lost 2 bases and J lost 4, with 12 bases in between. In germline, CDR1 is SGHRS, CDR2 YFSETQ. The CDR3 coding sequence is TGCGCCAGCAGCTTCTGGGGGAGTGTCACCGGGGAGCTGTTTTTT. This sequence encodes CASSFWGSVTGELFF.

As for this clonotype: Since a much larger clone is just one base distant, this may be a read error. This rearrangement joins TRBV13 to TRBJ2-3; tentatively, D is TRBD1 or TRBD2 (5 bases each). Germline V gene data show CDR1 as PRHDT and CDR2 as FYEKMQ (reference sequence). The CDR3 runs to 15 residues. Trimming stripped 8 bases from V and 4 bases from J, with 19 bases between. DNA for the CDR3: TGTGCCAGCTTGCGGGCCGTAGACAGCGCAGATACGCAGTATTTT. Translating gives CASLRAVDSADTQYF.

Worth noting for this clonotype: A much larger clone differs by one base, so this may be a read error. The chain carries TRBV30 and TRBJ1-1; D may be TRBD1 (5 bases). CDR3 length: 14 residues. Germline V gene data show CDR1 as GTSNPN and CDR2 as SVGIG (reference sequence). The CDR3 here is CAWSVTGLGTEVFF. CDR3 DNA sequence: TGTGCCTGGAGTGTAACAGGCCTGGGGACTGAAGTTTTCTTT. Filled out from reference TRBV30 and TRBJ1-1, the complete variable domain reads SQTIHQWPATLVQPVGSPLSLECTVEGTSNPNLYWYRQAAGRGLQLLFYSVGIGQISSEVPQNLSASRPQDRQFILSSKKLLLSDSGFYLCAWSVTGLGTEVFFGQGTRLTVV.

This clonotype was counted ten times or more. The chain joins TRBV6-6 to TRBJ2-7; D gene ambiguous. The CDR3 is 11 residues long. Deletions cut 2 bases from V and 5 bases from J, with 4 bases between. The V gene's germline CDR1 is MNHNY and CDR2 SVGAGI (reference sequence). Here the CDR3 DNA reads TGTGCCAGCAGTTACGAGGACGAGCAGTACTTC. It encodes CASSYEDEQYF.